One sample yielded the 2 T cell receptor beta chains listed below, sequenced in a study of blood T cells in healthy people across ages. Through a sample-barcoded 5' primer and a J-beta primer mix, a second PCR was run for roughly 7 to 12 cycles. TCRdb processed the 5' RACE reads anew with MiXCR; each CDR3 protein has one entry. The table lists roughly 930,000 distinct CDR3 sequences, around 46% of them singletons. The sequenced material came from blood. Receptors were obtained from a man younger than 40 in good health.

The table lists this clonotype with a few counts. The chain employs TRBV27 and TRBJ2-7, with a weak D call TRBD1 (6 bases). Trimming removed 4 bases at V and 10 bases at J, with 14 bases between. This CDR3 contains 12 residues. The germline gives CDR1 MNHEY, CDR2 SMNVEV (reference sequence). CDR3 loop: CASSSNRVLQYF. The CDR3 nucleotides are TGTGCCAGCAGTTCAAACAGGGTACTTCAGTACTTC.

This chain links TRBV29-1 with TRBJ1-2; D uncertain. Trimming removed 7 bases from V and 4 bases from J, with 16 bases in between. The germline V gene encodes CDR1 SQVTM and CDR2 ANQGSEA. There are 13 residues in the CDR3. As DNA, the CDR3 is TGCAGCGCCCCGGGCAGGTCGATCTATGGCTACACCTTC. It specifies CSAPGRSIYGYTF.